The following is a TCR beta chain sequence with its context. What it binds is not known. Assay: immunoSEQ multiplex PCR; the TCRdb copy retains only in-frame clones and omits some. The data hold 25,000 to 30,000 clones, with about 87% observed a single time. The data originate from a study of OX40 agonist ivuxolimab in advanced cancers. Overall study findings and caveats: In a subset of nonresponders, normalized T-cell clonal expansion was also low.

This CDR3 has 11 amino acids. CDR1 is MDHEN, CDR2 SYDVKM, per germline. V gave up 3 bases and J gave up 6 bases, with 3 bases separating them. The chain employs TRBV28 and TRBJ1-5, with unresolved D. The starting material was CD4+ or CD8+ T cells sorted from blood, obtained in a trial of the OX40 agonist ivuxolimab. The receptor was derived from an adult with an advanced solid tumor such as melanoma, head and neck, liver or kidney cancer. This CDR3 reads CASSFGQPQHF. The DNA for the CDR3 is TGTGCCAGCAGTTTCGGTCAGCCCCAGCATTTT.